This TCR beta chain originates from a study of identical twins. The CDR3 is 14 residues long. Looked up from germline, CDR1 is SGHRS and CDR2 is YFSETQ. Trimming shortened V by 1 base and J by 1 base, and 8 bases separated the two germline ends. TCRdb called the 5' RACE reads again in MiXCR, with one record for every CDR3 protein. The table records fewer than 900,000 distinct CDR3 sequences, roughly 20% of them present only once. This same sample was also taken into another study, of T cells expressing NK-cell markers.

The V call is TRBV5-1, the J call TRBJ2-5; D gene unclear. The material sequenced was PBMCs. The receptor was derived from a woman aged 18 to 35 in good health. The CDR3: CASSLFLIQETQYF. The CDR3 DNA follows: TGCGCCAGCAGCTTGTTCTTGATCCAAGAGACCCAGTACTTC.